The 21 T cell receptor beta chains listed next were all sequenced from one sample in a study of regulatory T cells in long-lasting Graves disease. Arm-PCR of CDR3 regions with iRepertoire HTBI primers generated TCR beta libraries. TCRdb reanalysed the multiplex PCR reads using MiXCR and keeps one entry per CDR3 protein. Of 500,000 to 700,000 distinct CDR3 sequences detected, roughly 30% appear once; the ten largest clones hold around 42%. Time point defined: persistent/refractory GD, antithyroid drugs over 5 years with positive TRAb. PBMCs provided the RNA from which the TCR library was made. Source: peripheral blood mononuclear cells (PBMCs), taken when the disease was refractory, from a patient treated with antithyroid drugs. The receptors come from a female donor with Graves disease.

This clonotype was observed a handful of times. The rearrangement links TRBV28 to TRBJ1-5; D gene unclear. The germline V gene encodes CDR1 MDHEN and CDR2 SYDVKM. This CDR3 is built from 17 residues. Trimming took 0 bases from V and 5 from J, leaving 17 bases between them. The CDR3 nucleotides read TGTGCCAGCAGTTTATGGGGAGGAAAGCCTTCTGATCAGCCCCAGCATTTT. Translation: CASSLWGGKPSDQPQHF.

The sample holds many counts of this clonotype. The gene calls are TRBV6-1 and TRBJ2-5, with 12 bases aligning to TRBD2. The CDR3 contains 14 residues. Germline loops: CDR1 MNHNS, CDR2 SASEGT. V gave up 10 bases and J gave up 4 bases; unmatched junction bases: 7. This CDR3 reads CATQTSGRGETQYF. The CDR3 coding sequence is TGTGCCACCCAGACTAGCGGGAGAGGAGAGACCCAGTACTTC.

This clonotype was counted a few times. This rearrangement joins TRBV2 to TRBJ1-4, with 7 bases matching TRBD1. The trim removed 1 base at V and 5 bases at J, leaving 4 bases unmatched. CDR1 is SNHLY, CDR2 FYNNEI, per germline. There are 15 residues in the CDR3. The CDR3 region is CASSEGRGPNEKLFF. In nucleotides, the CDR3 is TGTGCCAGCAGTGAAGGAAGGGGGCCAAATGAAAAACTGTTTTTT.

The table lists this clonotype with a few counts. The chain couples TRBV19 to TRBJ1-2; unclear D gene. V was shortened by 4 bases and J by 5 bases, with 11 bases between the two germline ends. Germline values: CDR1 LNHDA, CDR2 SQIVND (reference sequence). The CDR3 extends over 13 amino acids. In DNA form, the CDR3 reads TGTGCCAGTAGTAAGAGACGAGTATATGGCTACACCTTC. It encodes CASSKRRVYGYTF.

This clonotype was picked up a small number of times. The rearrangement links TRBV5-1 to TRBJ2-5; D call uncertain. The CDR3 sequence is 13 residues long. Per germline, CDR1 SGHRS and CDR2 YFSETQ. V was clipped by 2 bases and J by 4 bases, with 9 bases between them. The CDR3 loop reads CASSFYSSETQYF. CDR3 nucleotides: TGCGCCAGCAGCTTTTATTCTTCAGAGACCCAGTACTTC.

The chain links TRBV6-2 or TRBV6-3 to TRBJ2-2; 8 nucleotides line up with TRBD1. This CDR3 has 17 residues. V dropped 5 bases and J dropped 7; count of bases not matched to a gene: 15. Germline CDR1 MNHEY, CDR2 SVGEGT. Here the CDR3 reads CASSPHFLQGADGELFF. The CDR3 DNA follows: TGTGCCAGCAGTCCACATTTCCTTCAGGGGGCGGACGGGGAGCTGTTTTTT.

This clonotype was picked up a small number of times. The rearrangement uses TRBV6-5 and TRBJ1-5; no reliable D call. CDR1 and CDR2 (germline): MNHEY, SVGAGI. The V end lost 2 bases, the J end lost 6 bases, and 17 bases lay between the germline ends. The CDR3 loop spans 16 amino acids. CDR3 residues: CASSYRAAAFGQPQHF. CDR3 in DNA: TGTGCCAGCAGTTACAGGGCCGCGGCCTTCGGTCAGCCCCAGCATTTT.

The V gene is TRBV27, the J gene TRBJ2-5, with D perhaps given as TRBD1 or TRBD2 (5 bases each). Germline V lookup: CDR1 MNHEY, CDR2 SMNVEV (reference sequence). This CDR3 has 13 residues. V lost 5 bases to trimming and J lost 13 bases, with 20 bases between them. CDR3 residues: CASSGTPADAMYF. In nucleotides, the CDR3 is TGTGCCAGCAGTGGGACCCCAGCGGACGCTATGTACTTC.

This clonotype was seen a few times. V and J are TRBV12-3 or TRBV12-4 and TRBJ2-1, with TRBD1 identical over 7 bases. The length of the CDR3 is 14 residues. Losses at the gene ends were 8 bases for V and 6 bases for J; bases not matched to a gene: 10. The CDR3 spells CASGTRAGGNEQFF. The CDR3 bases are TGTGCCAGCGGCACCCGGGCAGGGGGCAATGAGCAGTTCTTC.

The J gene is TRBJ1-5, the V gene TRBV12-3 or TRBV12-4, with a weak D call TRBD1 (6 bases). Between the trimmed V and J ends, which lost 6 bases and 2 bases, there was a span of 23 bases. The CDR3 totals 18 residues. As DNA, the CDR3 is TGTGCCAGCAGGCGCCGAGCGGGGGCCGGAGAGGGCAATCAGCCCCAGCATTTT. It yields the protein CASRRRAGAGEGNQPQHF.

The rearrangement joins TRBV30 to TRBJ1-1; TRBD1 matches 8 bases. This CDR3 spans 16 amino acids. Germline values: CDR1 GTSNPN, CDR2 SVGIG (reference sequence). V lost 0 bases, J lost 0 bases, and 6 bases stayed unmatched. The DNA of the CDR3 is TGTGCCTGGAGTGTAGGGGACAGGAGCATGAACACTGAAGCTTTCTTT. Translating gives CAWSVGDRSMNTEAFF.

The rearrangement joins TRBV2 to TRBJ1-4; TRBD1 matches 12 bases. From germline, CDR1 is SNHLY and CDR2 FYNNEI. CDR3 length: 18 amino acids. J lost 8 bases, V lost 6 bases, and 16 bases had no gene match. CDR3 coding DNA: TGTGCCAGCAGAGCCGGGACAGGGGGCCTGGTGGCATCCGAAAAACTGTTTTTT. Translated, it gives CASRAGTGGLVASEKLFF. Full variable domain (remainder filled in from reference TRBV2 and TRBJ1-4): EPEVTQTPSHQVTQMGQEVILRCVPISNHLYFYWYRQILGQKVEFLVSFYNNEISEKSEIFDDQFSVERPDGSNFTLKIRSTKLEDSAMYFCASRAGTGGLVASEKLFFGSGTQLSVL.

The V gene is TRBV29-1, the J gene TRBJ2-5; 8 bases are a match to TRBD1. Germline CDR1 reads SQVTM; CDR2 reads ANQGSEA. The CDR3 has 13 amino acids. The ends lost 2 bases at V and 3 bases at J; junction bases unmatched: 2. The CDR3 region has the DNA TGCAGCGTTGAATACAGGGGGAAAGAGACCCAGTACTTC. This encodes CSVEYRGKETQYF.

CDR3 in DNA: TGTGCCAGTAGTATCAGCTTAAGGTTTGAGGCGTTTGGCTACACCTTC. Its translation: CASSISLRFEAFGYTF. The V call is TRBV19, the J call TRBJ1-2; D is unclear. This CDR3 is 16 amino acids long. In germline, CDR1 is LNHDA, CDR2 SQIVND (reference sequence). Trimming shortened V by 3 bases and J by 7 bases, and 21 bases separated the two germline ends.

The CDR3 DNA follows: TGTGCCAGCAGTTTAACTAGCGGGTGGGTCGACGATACGCAGTATTTT. This gives the protein CASSLTSGWVDDTQYF. V gene TRBV28 combines with J gene TRBJ2-3; TRBD2 matches 9 bases. The germline V gene has CDR1 MDHEN and CDR2 SYDVKM. J gave up 6 bases and V 2 bases, and 9 bases lay outside the gene matches. There are 16 residues in the CDR3.

This clonotype was observed once. J is TRBJ2-1 and V is TRBV11-2; D perhaps matches TRBD1 (6 bases). The CDR3 length is 16 residues. Trimming pared 1 base from V and 2 bases from J, leaving 12 bases between. CDR1 is SGHAT, CDR2 FQNNGV, per germline. The CDR3, as DNA: TGTGCCAGCAGCTTAGTCCAGGGGAGTGCCTACAATGAGCAGTTCTTC. This encodes CASSLVQGSAYNEQFF.

This clonotype was counted between two and nine times. The chain combines TRBV19 with TRBJ1-1, with TRBD1 as a possible D gene (5 bases). There are 16 residues in the CDR3. Trimming shortened V by 3 bases and J by 4 bases, and 18 bases separated the two germline ends. CDR1 is LNHDA, CDR2 SQIVND, per germline (reference sequence). CDR3 nucleotides: TGTGCCAGTAGTATGTTTGCGGGGCCGGCTGGCACTGAAGCTTTCTTT. It yields the protein CASSMFAGPAGTEAFF.

This clonotype has ten or more counts. V usage is TRBV20-1 and J usage is TRBJ1-4; D is undetermined. CDR1 and CDR2 (germline): DFQATT, SNEGSKA (reference sequence). Trimming shortened V by 3 bases and J by 0 bases, and 8 bases separated the two germline ends. The CDR3 contains 14 residues. CDR3: CSARLRATNEKLFF. The CDR3 DNA follows: TGCAGTGCTAGGCTCCGTGCAACTAATGAAAAACTGTTTTTT.

There are a few counts of this clonotype. The chain carries TRBV12-3 or TRBV12-4 and TRBJ2-3, with D perhaps TRBD2 (6 bases). CDR3 length: 15 residues. Trimming took off 6 bases at V and 2 bases at J, with 15 bases between the two ends. The CDR3 protein is CASSRSGAITDTQYF. The CDR3 DNA is TGTGCCAGCAGCCGTAGCGGCGCGATCACAGATACGCAGTATTTT.

J is TRBJ1-6 and V is TRBV27; the D gene is possibly TRBD1 (5 bases). Germline CDR1 MNHEY, CDR2 SMNVEV (reference sequence). This CDR3 is built from 13 residues. V was clipped by 6 bases and J by 9 bases, with 12 bases between them. The CDR3 protein is CASSPGEASPLHF. The DNA for the CDR3 is TGTGCCAGCAGCCCGGGGGAGGCTTCACCCCTCCACTTT.

The chain has TRBV19 and TRBJ1-5, with a tentative D call TRBD1 (5 bases). The CDR3 extends over 15 amino acids. Trimming took off 0 bases at V and 5 bases at J, with 11 bases between the two ends. CDR1 and CDR2 (germline): LNHDA, SQIVND (reference sequence). The CDR3: CASSIEGRGYQPQHF. The CDR3 nucleotides read TGTGCCAGTAGTATAGAGGGGCGAGGGTATCAGCCCCAGCATTTT.